This T cell receptor (beta chain) was captured by sequencing in a study of blood T cells in healthy people across ages. The CDR3 runs 13 residues. V lost 5 bases to trimming and J lost 1 base, with 8 bases between them. Germline loops: CDR1 SGHDN, CDR2 FVKESK. This clonotype was picked up one time. A single base separates this from a much larger clone, so it may be a read error. Combining a sample-barcoded 5' primer with a J-beta primer mix, a second PCR ran for roughly 7 to 12 cycles. Each cDNA molecule, via a template-switch adaptor with 12 random nucleotides, was tagged. TCRdb used MiXCR to reprocess the 5' RACE reads, holding one entry per CDR3 protein. Among some 700,000 distinct CDR3 sequences listed, 20% to 25% were seen once.

The receptor was derived from a man in his 70s in good health. The gene calls are TRBV14 and TRBJ1-2; a weak D match, TRBD1 (5 bases). Sequenced: blood. The CDR3 sequence is CASSGTFNYGYTF. For the CDR3, the DNA is TGTGCCAGCAGCGGGACTTTTAACTATGGCTACACCTTC.